This T cell receptor beta chain was identified during a study of shared clonotypes between healthy human individuals. Data came from immunoSEQ multiplex PCR; TCRdb stores just in-frame clones and leaves some out. The sample has approximately 940,000 clones, around three quarters seen once. The V gene lost 0 bases and the J gene lost 3 bases, with 8 bases spanning the gap. The CDR3 spans 14 residues. The germline V gene encodes CDR1 SGHRS and CDR2 YFSETQ. Study conclusions and caveats: In contrast to clonotypes shared by all four donors, non-shared clonotypes had lower generation probabilities.

Points on this clone: Its target is not known.

Sequencing was done on a sample of memory CD4+ T cells sorted from blood. Subset indicated: CD45RA-negative fraction. This TCR was recovered from a man younger than 30 in good health. V gene TRBV5-1 combines with J gene TRBJ2-3; D uncertain. This CDR3 is CASSLGIGTDTQYF. CDR3 sequence (DNA): TGCGCCAGCAGCTTGGGGATTGGGACAGATACGCAGTATTTT.